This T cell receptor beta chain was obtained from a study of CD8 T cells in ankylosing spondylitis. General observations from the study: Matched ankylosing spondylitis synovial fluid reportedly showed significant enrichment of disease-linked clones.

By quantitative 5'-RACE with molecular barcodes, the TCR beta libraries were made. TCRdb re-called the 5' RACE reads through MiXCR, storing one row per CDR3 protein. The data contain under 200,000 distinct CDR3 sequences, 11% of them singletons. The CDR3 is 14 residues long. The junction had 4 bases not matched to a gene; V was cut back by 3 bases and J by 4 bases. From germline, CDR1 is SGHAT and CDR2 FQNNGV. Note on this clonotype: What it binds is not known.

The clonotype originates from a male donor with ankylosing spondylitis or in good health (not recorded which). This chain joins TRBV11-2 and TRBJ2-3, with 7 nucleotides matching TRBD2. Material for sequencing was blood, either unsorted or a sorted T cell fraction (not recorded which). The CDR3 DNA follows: TGTGCCAGCAGCTTGGTGACTAGCCCAGATACGCAGTATTTT. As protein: CASSLVTSPDTQYF.